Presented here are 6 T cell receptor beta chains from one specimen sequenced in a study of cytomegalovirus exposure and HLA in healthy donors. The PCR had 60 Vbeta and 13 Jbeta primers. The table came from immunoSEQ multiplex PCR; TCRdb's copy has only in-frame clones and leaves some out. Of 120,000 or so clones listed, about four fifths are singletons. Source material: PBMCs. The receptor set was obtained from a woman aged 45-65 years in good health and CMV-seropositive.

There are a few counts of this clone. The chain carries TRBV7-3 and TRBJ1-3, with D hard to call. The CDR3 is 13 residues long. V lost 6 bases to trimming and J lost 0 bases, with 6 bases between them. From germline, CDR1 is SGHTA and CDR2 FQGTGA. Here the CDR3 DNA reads TGTGCCAGCAGACCGAGCTCTGGAAACACCATATATTTT. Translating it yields CASRPSSGNTIYF.

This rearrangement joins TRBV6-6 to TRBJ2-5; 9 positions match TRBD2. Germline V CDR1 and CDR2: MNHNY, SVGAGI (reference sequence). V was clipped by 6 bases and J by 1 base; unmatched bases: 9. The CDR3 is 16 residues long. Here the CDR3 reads CASSRAGGGSQETQYF. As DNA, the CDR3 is TGTGCCAGCAGCCGGGCGGGGGGGGGAAGCCAAGAGACCCAGTACTTC.

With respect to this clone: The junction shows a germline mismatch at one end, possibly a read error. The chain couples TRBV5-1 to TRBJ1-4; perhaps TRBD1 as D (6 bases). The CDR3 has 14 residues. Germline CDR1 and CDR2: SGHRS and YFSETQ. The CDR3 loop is CVSKEQGPNEKLFF. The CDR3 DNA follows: TGCGTCAGCAAGGAACAGGGTCCTAATGAAAAACTGTTTTTT.

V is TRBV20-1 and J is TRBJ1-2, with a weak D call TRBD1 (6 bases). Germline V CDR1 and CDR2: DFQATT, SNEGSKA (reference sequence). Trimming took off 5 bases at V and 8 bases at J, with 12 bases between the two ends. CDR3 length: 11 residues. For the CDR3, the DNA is TGCAGTGCTGCGGGGGGGCACGGCTACACCTTC. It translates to CSAAGGHGYTF.

CDR3 coding DNA: TGTGCCAGCACCTGGGACAGGGGGAACTACGAGCAGTACTTC. It specifies CASTWDRGNYEQYF. The J gene is TRBJ2-7, the V gene TRBV5-4, with TRBD1 identical over 11 bases. Germline V CDR1 and CDR2: SGHNT, YYREEE (reference sequence). V gave up 6 bases and J gave up 3 bases; unmatched junction bases: 5. This CDR3 region has 14 residues.

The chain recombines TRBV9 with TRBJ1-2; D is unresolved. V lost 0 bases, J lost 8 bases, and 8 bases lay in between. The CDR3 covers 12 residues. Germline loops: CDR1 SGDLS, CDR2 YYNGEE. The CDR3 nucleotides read TGTGCCAGCAGCGTAGGGCCGACAGGCTACACCTTC. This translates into CASSVGPTGYTF.